Below, 10 T cell receptor beta chains from the same sample are listed, as sequenced in a study of blood T cell repertoires in COVID-19. Clones were sequenced by immunoSEQ multiplex PCR, and TCRdb holds only the in-frame ones, with some missing. This table has under 150,000 clones, roughly 79% appearing once. Sequencing used peripheral blood. All receptors come from a man aged 80 or over with acute or convalescent COVID-19.

The V gene is TRBV10-3, the J gene TRBJ2-3, with a possible D match to TRBD2 (6 bases). The CDR3 runs to 15 residues. CDR1 is ENHRY and CDR2 is SYGVKD in the germline V gene. Trimming removed 2 bases from V and 8 bases from J, with 17 bases in between. The CDR3 DNA sequence: TGTGCCATCAGTGAGCCCCTAGCGAGCGTGGCTACGCAGTATTTT. It encodes CAISEPLASVATQYF.

The chain joins TRBV4-2 to TRBJ1-4; D is undetermined. The ends were cut back, 3 bases at V and 0 bases at J, with 11 bases in the middle. CDR3 length: 16 residues. From germline, CDR1 is LGHNA and CDR2 YNFKEQ. The CDR3 sequence is CASSQGSFSTNEKLFF. The CDR3 coding sequence is TGTGCCAGCAGCCAGGGCAGCTTCTCAACTAATGAAAAACTGTTTTTT.

This rearrangement joins TRBV6-5 to TRBJ1-2; D is uncertain. CDR1 and CDR2 from the germline V gene are MNHEY and SVGAGI. This CDR3 comprises 13 residues. V was shortened by 2 bases and J by 4 bases, with 8 bases between the two germline ends. CDR3 protein: CASSYGLLYGYTF. CDR3 sequence (DNA): TGTGCCAGCAGTTACGGACTTCTCTATGGCTACACCTTC.

The chain has TRBV5-1 and TRBJ1-5; 8 nucleotides line up with TRBD1. This CDR3 is 19 amino acids long. Germline assignment: CDR1 SGHRS and CDR2 YFSETQ. V lost 5 bases, J lost 0 bases, and 16 bases stayed unmatched. CDR3 in DNA: TGCGCCAGCAGGCCTCAGAGCCGGGACAGGAGATATAGCAATCAGCCCCAGCATTTT. Protein: CASRPQSRDRRYSNQPQHF.

CDR3 sequence reads: CASSLSVNTEAFF. The DNA of the CDR3 is TGCGCCAGCAGCTTGTCCGTGAACACTGAAGCTTTCTTT. The chain has TRBV5-1 and TRBJ1-1; unclear D gene. From germline, CDR1 is SGHRS and CDR2 YFSETQ. V lost 1 base and J lost 0, with 4 bases in between. This CDR3 has 13 amino acids. Looking up the rest from reference TRBV5-1 and TRBJ1-1 gives the full variable domain: KAGVTQTPRYLIKTRGQQVTLSCSPISGHRSVSWYQQTPGQGLQFLFEYFSETQRNKGNFPGRFSGRQFSNSRSEMNVSTLELGDSALYLCASSLSVNTEAFFGQGTRLTVV.

This clone was seen more than once but under ten times. The rearrangement links TRBV7-2 to TRBJ2-1; no definite D call. Germline V lookup: CDR1 SGHTA, CDR2 FQGNSA. Trimming left V 6 bases short and J 4 bases short, with 16 bases between. The length of the CDR3 is 15 residues. This chain's CDR3 is CASSWQVFAYNEQFF. CDR3 DNA sequence: TGTGCCAGCAGTTGGCAGGTCTTTGCATACAATGAGCAGTTCTTC.

In its sample, this clone was seen a few times. The chain employs TRBV6-6 and TRBJ1-1; D remains unclear. V gave up 4 bases and J gave up 4 bases, with 4 bases separating them. This CDR3 is built from 11 residues. The germline V gene encodes CDR1 MNHNY and CDR2 SVGAGI (reference sequence). The CDR3 region is CASSSVTEAFF. CDR3 DNA sequence: TGTGCCAGCAGTTCCGTCACTGAAGCTTTCTTT.

This clone was counted a single time. The rearrangement links TRBV29-1 to TRBJ1-2, with 7 bases fitting TRBD1. Germline V gene sequence: CDR1 SQVTM, CDR2 ANQGSEA. The CDR3 totals 14 residues. The V and J ends lost 1 base and 4 bases, in that order; junction bases with no gene match: 6. The CDR3 sequence is CSVEANRGAYGYTF. The CDR3 nucleotides are TGCAGCGTTGAAGCTAACAGGGGCGCCTATGGCTACACCTTC. Supplemented by reference TRBV29-1 and TRBJ1-2, the full variable domain reads SAVISQKPSRDICQRGTSLTIQCQVDSQVTMMFWYRQQPGQSLTLIATANQGSEATYESGFVIDKFPISRPNLTFSTLTVSNMSPEDSSIYLCSVEANRGAYGYTFGSGTRLTVV.

The chain links TRBV7-9 to TRBJ2-7; the match to TRBD1 covers 11 bases. In germline, CDR1 is SEHNR, CDR2 FQNEAQ (reference sequence). This CDR3 region has 14 residues. V lost 4 bases and J lost 4; bases outside the gene matches: 3. CDR3 sequence (DNA): TGTGCCAGCAGCTCGGACAGGGGGCTTTACGAGCAGTACTTC. Protein: CASSSDRGLYEQYF. Filled out from reference TRBV7-9 and TRBJ2-7, the complete variable domain reads DTGVSQNPRHKITKRGQNVTFRCDPISEHNRLYWYRQTLGQGPEFLTYFQNEAQLEKSRLLSDRFSAERPKGSFSTLEIQRTEQGDSAMYLCASSSDRGLYEQYFGPGTRLTVT.

The V and J genes are TRBV27 and TRBJ2-2; possibly TRBD1 for D (6 bases). Per the germline V gene, CDR1 is MNHEY and CDR2 is SMNVEV (reference sequence). The CDR3 consists of 14 residues. With 6 bases removed from V and 7 bases from J, the gap between germline ends came to 15 bases. Written as DNA, the CDR3 is TGTGCCAGCAGCAGGACAGCCCTAAGCGGGGAGCTGTTTTTT. It translates to CASSRTALSGELFF.